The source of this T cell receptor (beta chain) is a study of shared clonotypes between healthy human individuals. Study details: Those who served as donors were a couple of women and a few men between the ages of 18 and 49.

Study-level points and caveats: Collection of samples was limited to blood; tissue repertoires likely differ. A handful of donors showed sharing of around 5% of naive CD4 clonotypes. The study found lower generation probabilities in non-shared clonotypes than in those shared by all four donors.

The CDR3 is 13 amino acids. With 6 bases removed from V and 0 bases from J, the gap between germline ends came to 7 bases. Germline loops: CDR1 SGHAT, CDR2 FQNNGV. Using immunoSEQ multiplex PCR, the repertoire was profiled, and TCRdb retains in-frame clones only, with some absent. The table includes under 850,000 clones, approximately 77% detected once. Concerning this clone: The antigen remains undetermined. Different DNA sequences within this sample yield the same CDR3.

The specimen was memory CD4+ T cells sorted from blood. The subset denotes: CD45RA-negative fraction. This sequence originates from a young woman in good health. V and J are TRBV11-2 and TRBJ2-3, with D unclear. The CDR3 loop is CASSYPSTDTQYF. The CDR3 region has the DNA TGTGCCAGCAGTTACCCTAGCACAGATACGCAGTATTTT.